This T cell receptor (beta chain) was obtained from a study of cytomegalovirus exposure and HLA in healthy donors. Turning to the study itself: In a previous analysis, 100 million to 140 million unique TCR beta sequences were found from 170 million or so T cells.

The CDR3 has 12 residues. Germline values: CDR1 LNHNV, CDR2 YYDKDF (reference sequence). The V gene lost 7 bases and the J gene lost 6 bases, with 10 bases spanning the gap. Amplification used 60 Vbeta primers and 13 Jbeta primers. The data were produced by immunoSEQ multiplex PCR, yet TCRdb's version contains in-frame clones alone and is incomplete. Of 130,000 to 150,000 clones listed, about 74% were seen once; the top ten hold more than 3.5%. The sample was PBMCs. This TCR was recovered from a young man in good health and CMV-seropositive. This chain joins TRBV15 and TRBJ2-4; possible D gene TRBD2, 5 bases. For the CDR3, the DNA is TGTGCCACCACTCCGGGATTAAACATTCAGTACTTC. Translating gives CATTPGLNIQYF.